This entry is about one TCR beta chain. An end of the junction does not agree with germline; a read error may underlie this. Participant ages covered about 18 to 100 years across about two dozen US areas. Cohorts were assigned according to the clinical history that participants reported. This record belongs to a study of blood T cell repertoires in COVID-19. Study-wide background: The study drew acute and convalescent COVID-19 samples from the United States, Italy and Spain.

Produced via immunoSEQ multiplex PCR; TCRdb's table is partial and in-frame only. The sample lists 350,000 to 400,000 clones, more than 85% seen once, with just over 0.85% in the top ten. The CDR3 totals 14 residues. CDR1 is MGHDK and CDR2 is SYGVNS in the germline V gene. Specimen: PBMCs or T cells enriched from blood (not recorded which). The clonotype was recovered from a woman in her forties who had been exposed to COVID-19. The chain has TRBV25-1 and TRBJ1-3; D remains unclear. The CDR3 loop reads CASSVYGAGNTIYF. The CDR3 DNA sequence: TGTGCCAGTAGTGTTTACGGGGCTGGAAACACCATATATTTT. The full variable domain, its missing parts supplied by reference TRBV25-1 and TRBJ1-3, is EADIYQTPRYLVIGTGKKITLECSQTMGHDKMYWYQQDPGMELHLIHYSYGVNSTEKGDLSSESTVSRIRTEHFPLTLESARPSHTSQYLCASSVYGAGNTIYFGEGSWLTVV.